A single sample is the source of the 15 T cell receptor beta chains below, sequenced in a study of blood T cell repertoires in COVID-19. Data came from immunoSEQ multiplex PCR; TCRdb stores just in-frame clones and leaves some out. Among more than 85,000 clones listed, around nine tenths were seen once. Specimen: peripheral blood. Every receptor here comes from a man over 45 with active COVID-19.

The chain uses TRBV4-3 and TRBJ1-2, with 9 bases identical to TRBD1. The V gene end was trimmed by 1 base and the J gene end by 6 bases; junction bases not matched to a gene: 6. CDR3 length: 15 amino acids. The germline V gene encodes CDR1 LGHNA and CDR2 YSLEER. CDR3 amino acids: CASSQGWGQGHGYTF. The CDR3 DNA is TGCGCCAGCAGCCAAGGGTGGGGACAGGGACATGGCTACACCTTC.

The chain is built from TRBV7-2 and TRBJ1-4; TRBD1 might be the D (5 bases). The CDR3 consists of 14 residues. The germline gives CDR1 SGHTA, CDR2 FQGNSA. V shed 2 bases and J shed 11 bases, with 15 bases lying between them. Here the CDR3 reads CASSLSGHLGKLFF. CDR3 sequence (DNA): TGTGCCAGCAGCTTATCAGGGCATCTAGGGAAACTGTTTTTT.

The chain uses TRBV5-1 and TRBJ1-1; no clear D gene. Trimming took off 4 bases at V and 8 bases at J, with 12 bases between the two ends. The CDR3 extends over 12 amino acids. Germline V gives CDR1 SGHRS, CDR2 YFSETQ. CDR3 nucleotide sequence: TGCGCCAGCAGCCTCCCGGGAGCGGAAGCTTTCTTT. Encoded protein: CASSLPGAEAFF.

The chain combines TRBV6-5 with TRBJ1-1, with 8 bases lining up with TRBD1. CDR3 size: 15 residues. Germline lookup yields CDR1 MNHEY and CDR2 SVGAGI. V shed 4 bases, J shed 1 base, and the junction held 5 bases outside the gene matches. The CDR3 bases are TGTGCCAGCAGTTCTCCAGGGGGCAGGAACACTGAAGCTTTCTTT. Its protein is CASSSPGGRNTEAFF.

The V and J genes are TRBV7-9 and TRBJ1-3; D unresolved. V was shortened by 2 bases and J by 0 bases, with 11 bases between the two germline ends. CDR3 length: 16 amino acids. CDR1 and CDR2 (germline): SEHNR, FQNEAQ (reference sequence). CDR3 sequence reads: CASSLLVGGSGNTIYF. In nucleotides, the CDR3 is TGTGCCAGCAGCTTACTAGTAGGAGGCTCTGGAAACACCATATATTTT.

V usage is TRBV2 and J usage is TRBJ1-2, with D hard to call. V dropped 7 bases and J dropped 5 bases, with 5 bases sitting between them. Germline CDR1 is SNHLY and CDR2 is FYNNEI. The CDR3 covers 10 residues. The DNA of the CDR3 is TGTGCCAGCACGGGGTATGGCTACACCTTC. Its translation is CASTGYGYTF.

The rearrangement joins TRBV7-8 to TRBJ1-2; D unresolved. The CDR3 totals 17 residues. The V and J ends lost 1 base and 2 bases respectively, with 17 bases between them. Germline V gene lookup returns CDR1 SGHVS and CDR2 FQNEAQ. As DNA, the CDR3 is TGTGCCAGCAGCTTAGGCCGGAGCTTACACGTCAACTATGGCTACACCTTC. Translated: CASSLGRSLHVNYGYTF.

This clone appeared a single time. The chain carries TRBV6-2 or TRBV6-3 and TRBJ1-5; D call uncertain. This CDR3 comprises 13 residues. Trimming shortened V by 4 bases and J by 3 bases, and 7 bases separated the two germline ends. Germline assignment: CDR1 MNHEY and CDR2 SVGEGT. The CDR3 sequence is CASSLAFNQPQHF. The CDR3 DNA is TGTGCCAGCAGTTTGGCCTTCAATCAGCCCCAGCATTTT.

The chain links TRBV12-2 to TRBJ2-3; the table assigns TRBD1, which was not confirmed against the DNA. TRBV12-2 is noted as a pseudogene. The CDR3 has 15 residues. The CDR3 sequence: CASRSRDRTTDTQYF. CDR3 bases: TGTGCAAGTCGCTCCCGGGACAGGACGACAGATACGCAGTATTTT.

The genes are TRBV7-2 and TRBJ1-5, with D unresolved. Trimming removed 3 bases from V and 9 bases from J, with 12 bases in between. CDR3 size: 13 residues. Germline V CDR1 and CDR2: SGHTA, FQGNSA. The CDR3, as DNA: TGTGCCAGCAGCTTGGAGGCAGGTAGGCCCCAGCATTTT. Its protein is CASSLEAGRPQHF.

The chain carries TRBV5-5 and TRBJ1-1, with D perhaps TRBD1 (6 bases). V lost 3 bases, J lost 1 base, and 10 bases lay in between. This CDR3 is built from 14 residues. Germline V gives CDR1 SGHKS, CDR2 YYEKEE (reference sequence). The chain's CDR3 is CASSWDKSNTEAFF. The CDR3 nucleotides read TGTGCCAGCAGCTGGGACAAATCGAACACTGAAGCTTTCTTT.

The chain joins TRBV10-3 to TRBJ1-1; TRBD1 might be the D (5 bases). Trimming took 6 bases from V and 5 from J, leaving 13 bases between them. Germline lookup yields CDR1 ENHRY and CDR2 SYGVKD. The CDR3 runs to 13 residues. In DNA form, the CDR3 reads TGTGCCATCAGCCAGGGCGGTGGGACTGAAGCTTTCTTT. Translation gives CAISQGGGTEAFF.

The chain joins TRBV6-2 or TRBV6-3 to TRBJ1-5; 10 bases line up with TRBD1. Trimming took 3 bases from V and 4 from J; bases not matched to a gene: 9. The CDR3 has 17 amino acids. CDR1 is MNHEY, CDR2 SVGEGT, per germline. CDR3: CASSYVRQGAQNQPQHF. CDR3 DNA sequence: TGTGCCAGCAGTTATGTGAGACAGGGGGCGCAGAATCAGCCCCAGCATTTT.

The V gene is TRBV18, the J gene TRBJ1-1; D perhaps matches TRBD1 (5 bases). Germline V gives CDR1 KGHSH, CDR2 LQKENI. V lost 3 bases and J 2 bases, leaving 10 bases between the germline ends. The CDR3 has 14 amino acids. CDR3 sequence reads: CASSPQGSNTEAFF. The CDR3 nucleotides read TGTGCCAGCTCACCCCAGGGAAGCAACACTGAAGCTTTCTTT.

The rearrangement joins TRBV5-4 to TRBJ2-3; 10 nucleotides agree with TRBD2. Germline V gene lookup returns CDR1 SGHNT and CDR2 YYREEE (reference sequence). Trimming at V came to 4 bases and at J to 1 base, leaving 3 bases not matched to a gene. This CDR3 region has 15 residues. Here the CDR3 DNA reads TGTGCCAGCAGCCGGACTAGCGGACGCACAGATACGCAGTATTTT. This gives the protein CASSRTSGRTDTQYF.